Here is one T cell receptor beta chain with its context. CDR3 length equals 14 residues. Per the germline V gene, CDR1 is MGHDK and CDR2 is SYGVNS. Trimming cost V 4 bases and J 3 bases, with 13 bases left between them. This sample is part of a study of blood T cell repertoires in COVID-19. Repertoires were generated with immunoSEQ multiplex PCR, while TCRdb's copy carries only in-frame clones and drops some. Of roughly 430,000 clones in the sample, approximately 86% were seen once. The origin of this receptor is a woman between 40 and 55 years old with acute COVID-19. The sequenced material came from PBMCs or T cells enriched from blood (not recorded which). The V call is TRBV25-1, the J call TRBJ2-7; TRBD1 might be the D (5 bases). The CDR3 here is CASSAGNPIYEQYF. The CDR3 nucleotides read TGTGCCAGCAGTGCAGGGAACCCTATCTACGAGCAGTACTTC.